Following are 26 T cell receptor beta chains from one sample sequenced in a study of blood T cell repertoires in COVID-19. Repertoires were generated with immunoSEQ multiplex PCR, while TCRdb's copy carries only in-frame clones and drops some. The sample includes fewer than 30,000 clones, 70% to 90% of them seen just once. Sequencing input: peripheral blood. These receptors all stem from a woman older than 75 with COVID-19, enrolled during active disease.

V usage is TRBV6-5 and J usage is TRBJ2-2, with D possibly being TRBD1 (6 bases). Germline values: CDR1 MNHEY, CDR2 SVGAGI. The germline V and J ends were trimmed by 7 bases and 5 bases, with 11 bases remaining between them. The CDR3 sequence is 13 residues long. The CDR3 sequence is CASTRTGTGELFF. In DNA form, the CDR3 reads TGTGCCAGCACACGAACAGGGACCGGGGAGCTGTTTTTT.

The chain couples TRBV19 to TRBJ2-3; 8 bases match TRBD2. This CDR3 comprises 19 residues. The V gene's germline CDR1 is LNHDA and CDR2 SQIVND (reference sequence). J lost 5 bases, V lost 5 bases, and 21 bases had no gene match. The CDR3 here is CASSAKKGAGGPRGDTQYF. CDR3 in DNA: TGTGCCAGTAGTGCTAAGAAAGGCGCGGGGGGTCCTCGTGGAGATACGCAGTATTTT.

The chain is built from TRBV19 and TRBJ2-3; 9 bases match TRBD1. The trim removed 3 bases at V and 6 bases at J, leaving 19 bases unmatched. CDR1 is LNHDA and CDR2 is SQIVND in the germline V gene (reference sequence). This CDR3 region has 19 residues. CDR3 protein: CASSIYGDRGARSADTQYF. Here the CDR3 DNA reads TGTGCCAGTAGTATCTATGGAGACAGGGGGGCTCGAAGCGCGGATACGCAGTATTTT.

The chain combines TRBV5-4 with TRBJ1-6; tentatively, D is TRBD1 (5 bases). Germline lookup yields CDR1 SGHNT and CDR2 YYREEE (reference sequence). V was pared by 0 bases and J by 9 bases, with 7 bases between. This CDR3 spans 13 amino acids. CDR3 amino acids: CASSLGGGSPLHF. The CDR3 DNA sequence: TGTGCCAGCAGCTTGGGGGGGGGTTCACCCCTCCACTTT.

V gene TRBV12-3 or TRBV12-4 combines with J gene TRBJ2-5, with D unresolved. V dropped 3 bases and J dropped 5 bases, with 4 bases sitting between them. This CDR3 spans 11 amino acids. This CDR3 is CASSFSETQYF. DNA of the CDR3: TGTGCCAGCAGTTTCTCTGAGACCCAGTACTTC.

This clone was observed a few times. The rearrangement uses TRBV4-1 and TRBJ2-2; perhaps TRBD2 as D (6 bases). The CDR3 runs to 16 residues. The germline V gene has CDR1 MGHRA and CDR2 YSYEKL. The V and J ends lost 0 bases and 1 base respectively, with 9 bases between them. CDR3 nucleotides: TGCGCCAGCAGCCAAGAGGCAGCGGGGAACACCGGGGAGCTGTTTTTT. It encodes CASSQEAAGNTGELFF.

This chain connects TRBV5-1 to TRBJ2-1; TRBD1 agrees at 8 bases. Germline CDR1 SGHRS, CDR2 YFSETQ. Unmatched junction bases numbered 7, after V lost 4 bases and J lost 1 base. CDR3 size: 16 residues. The CDR3 region has the DNA TGCGCCAGCAGCCTAGGGGGGACAGGTTCCTACAATGAGCAGTTCTTC. It specifies CASSLGGTGSYNEQFF.

V gene TRBV7-6 combines with J gene TRBJ1-2; D gene uncertain. Germline CDR1 reads SGHVS; CDR2 reads FNYEAQ. This CDR3 contains 16 residues. Trimming cost V 3 bases and J 0 bases, with 14 bases left between them. CDR3 bases: TGTGCCAGCAGCTTCTCTAGCGGACTTTCTAACTATGGCTACACCTTC. Protein product: CASSFSSGLSNYGYTF. The whole variable domain, filled in from reference TRBV7-6 and TRBJ1-2, reads GAGVSQSPRYKVTKRGQDVALRCDPISGHVSLYWYRQALGQGPEFLTYFNYEAQQDKSGLPNDRFSAERPEGSISTLTIQRTEQRDSAMYRCASSFSSGLSNYGYTFGSGTRLTVV.

The chain carries TRBV3-1 (or the pseudogene TRBV3-2) and TRBJ2-7; 12 bases fit TRBD2. The CDR3 loop spans 15 amino acids. Germline V CDR1 and CDR2: LGHDT, YNNKEL (reference sequence). V shed 4 bases and J 2 bases; nucleotides not matched to a gene: 3. Here the CDR3 DNA reads TGTGCCAGCAGCCGCGGACTAGCGGGAACCTACGAGCAGTACTTC. Translation gives CASSRGLAGTYEQYF.

In DNA form, the CDR3 reads TGTGCCATCAGGCCCGTGGACTATTCACCCCTCCACTTT. Translation gives CAIRPVDYSPLHF. The chain employs TRBV10-3 and TRBJ1-6; D gene ambiguous. Germline CDR1 reads ENHRY; CDR2 reads SYGVKD. V was pared by 6 bases and J by 8 bases, with 11 bases between. The CDR3 contains 13 residues.

The chain carries TRBV3-1 (or the pseudogene TRBV3-2) and TRBJ2-7; 9 bases match TRBD2. The length of the CDR3 is 14 residues. J was trimmed by 6 bases and V by 4 bases; bases with no gene match: 7. The germline V gene has CDR1 LGHDT and CDR2 YNNKEL (reference sequence). CDR3 protein: CASSRGGGPGEQYF. As DNA, the CDR3 is TGTGCCAGCAGCCGCGGGGGGGGGCCGGGCGAGCAGTACTTC.

The gene calls are TRBV28 and TRBJ1-5; tentatively, D is TRBD1 (6 bases). Germline V gene sequence: CDR1 MDHEN, CDR2 SYDVKM. V dropped 6 bases and J dropped 7 bases, with 16 bases sitting between them. The length of the CDR3 is 14 residues. In nucleotides, the CDR3 is TGTGCCAGCAGGCGTCCAGGGGACGGCCAGCCCCAGCATTTT. Its protein product is CASRRPGDGQPQHF.

The chain links TRBV6-2 or TRBV6-3 to TRBJ2-2, with 9 bases that match TRBD2. This CDR3 contains 16 residues. Germline-derived CDR1 and CDR2 are MNHEY and SVGEGT. V was pared by 6 bases and J by 1 base, with 6 bases of the junction left unmatched. The CDR3 nucleotides are TGTGCCAGCAGCAAGACTAGCGGACGGAACACCGGGGAGCTGTTTTTT. Its protein product is CASSKTSGRNTGELFF.

This chain uses TRBV7-2 with TRBJ2-5, with 8 bases that match TRBD2. V shed 4 bases and J 4 bases; nucleotides not matched to a gene: 5. CDR1 is SGHTA and CDR2 is FQGNSA in the germline V gene. CDR3 length: 14 amino acids. In DNA, the CDR3 is TGTGCCAGCAGCTCCCCCGGGGGGGCAGAGACCCAGTACTTC. This translates into CASSSPGGAETQYF.

The CDR3 is CASRPWTLKETQYF. Written as DNA, the CDR3 is TGTGCCAGCAGACCTTGGACACTCAAAGAGACCCAGTACTTC. The V call is TRBV7-2, the J call TRBJ2-5; possibly TRBD1 for D (5 bases). CDR1 and CDR2 from the germline V gene are SGHTA and FQGNSA. V lost 6 bases and J 3 bases, leaving 14 bases between the germline ends. The CDR3 has 14 residues.

The chain joins TRBV3-1 (or the pseudogene TRBV3-2) to TRBJ2-7; no reliable D call. Germline assignment: CDR1 LGHDT and CDR2 YNNKEL (reference sequence). The CDR3 is 13 residues long. Between the trimmed V and J ends, which lost 1 base and 7 bases, there was a span of 11 bases. The CDR3 spells CASSQVMAAEQYF. The DNA of the CDR3 is TGTGCCAGCAGCCAAGTTATGGCGGCAGAGCAGTACTTC.

This clone was counted only a few times. The V gene is TRBV10-3, the J gene TRBJ1-1; possible D gene TRBD1, 5 bases. Germline CDR1 ENHRY, CDR2 SYGVKD. This CDR3 contains 14 residues. V lost 10 bases, J lost 2 bases, and 17 bases lay in between. This CDR3 reads CASNTQGGNTEAFF. The DNA of the CDR3 is TGTGCCAGCAATACTCAGGGAGGAAACACTGAAGCTTTCTTT.

The rearrangement links TRBV12-5 to TRBJ2-3; no clear D. Trimming left V 7 bases short and J 2 bases short, with 4 bases between. Germline CDR1 is LGHNT and CDR2 is FRNRAP. The CDR3 runs 11 residues. CDR3 sequence: CASANTDTQYF. The CDR3 DNA sequence: TGTGCTAGTGCCAACACAGATACGCAGTATTTT. The full variable domain, rest sourced from reference TRBV12-5 and TRBJ2-3, is DARVTQTPRHKVTEMGQEVTMRCQPILGHNTVFWYRQTMMQGLELLAYFRNRAPLDDSGMPKDRFSAEMPDATLATLKIQPSEPRDSAVYFCASANTDTQYFGPGTRLTVL.

In this sample, this clone turned up a few times. The rearrangement uses TRBV5-1 and TRBJ2-7; 10 bases are a match to TRBD1. The CDR3 is 17 residues long. J lost 6 bases, V lost 0 bases, and 12 bases had no gene match. CDR1 and CDR2 (germline): SGHRS, YFSETQ. In DNA form, the CDR3 reads TGCGCCAGCAGCTTGGCCTTCGGGACAGGGGTGGGGGCCGAGCAGTACTTC. This codes for CASSLAFGTGVGAEQYF. Filled out from reference TRBV5-1 and TRBJ2-7, the complete variable domain reads KAGVTQTPRYLIKTRGQQVTLSCSPISGHRSVSWYQQTPGQGLQFLFEYFSETQRNKGNFPGRFSGRQFSNSRSEMNVSTLELGDSALYLCASSLAFGTGVGAEQYFGPGTRLTVT.

V and J are TRBV6-1 and TRBJ2-5, with 9 bases identical to TRBD1. The junction had 9 bases not matched to a gene; V was cut back by 6 bases and J by 4 bases. Germline-derived CDR1 and CDR2 are MNHNS and SASEGT. The CDR3 sequence is 15 residues long. DNA for the CDR3: TGTGCCAGCAGATGGACAGGGGAGGTTCGAGAGACCCAGTACTTC. Translating gives CASRWTGEVRETQYF.

V is TRBV6-5 and J is TRBJ1-1; D is unclear. Trimming removed 5 bases at V and 0 bases at J, with 7 bases between. There are 13 residues in the CDR3. CDR1 MNHEY and CDR2 SVGAGI come from the germline V gene. The CDR3 bases are TGTGCCAGCAGTCAGCAGGTGAACACTGAAGCTTTCTTT. Amino acids: CASSQQVNTEAFF.

V is TRBV6-5 and J is TRBJ1-4; tentative D call: TRBD1 (6 bases). There are 16 residues in the CDR3. In germline, CDR1 is MNHEY, CDR2 SVGAGI. V dropped 3 bases and J dropped 7 bases, with 18 bases sitting between them. DNA of the CDR3: TGTGCCAGCAGTTATCAGTTAAACAGGGTAACTGAAAAACTGTTTTTT. Its protein product is CASSYQLNRVTEKLFF.

The V call is TRBV6-2 or TRBV6-3, the J call TRBJ2-7, with D possibly TRBD1 on 6 matching bases. The V gene's germline CDR1 is MNHEY and CDR2 SVGEGT. Trimming removed 6 bases at V and 2 bases at J, with 14 bases between. This CDR3 region has 14 residues. CDR3 sequence (DNA): TGTGCCAGCAGCCCTACAGGGCCCCCCTACGAGCAGTACTTC. Translating it yields CASSPTGPPYEQYF.

This clone came up once. DNA for the CDR3: TGCAGCGTTGACCTGGGACAGGGGAGGTATGGCTACACCTTC. Translated: CSVDLGQGRYGYTF. The J gene is TRBJ1-2, the V gene TRBV29-1; TRBD1 agrees at 10 bases. Germline V gene data show CDR1 as SQVTM and CDR2 as ANQGSEA. The J segment lost 5 bases and the V segment lost 3 bases, leaving 6 bases of the junction unmatched. The CDR3 runs 14 residues.

This chain uses TRBV28 with TRBJ2-5; 7 nucleotides agree with TRBD1. Germline V gene lookup returns CDR1 MDHEN and CDR2 SYDVKM. The CDR3 is 16 residues long. The V segment lost 6 bases and the J segment 1 base; nucleotides outside the gene matches: 11. For the CDR3, the DNA is TGTGCCAGCAGCCGACAGGGACGGAAAGTCCAAGAGACCCAGTACTTC. Its translation: CASSRQGRKVQETQYF. The complete variable domain, with remaining parts taken from reference TRBV28 and TRBJ2-5, reads DVKVTQSSRYLVKRTGEKVFLECVQDMDHENMFWYRQDPGLGLRLIYFSYDVKMKEKGDIPEGYSVSREKKERFSLILESASTNQTSMYLCASSRQGRKVQETQYFGPGTRLLVL.

The chain has TRBV3-1 (or the pseudogene TRBV3-2) and TRBJ2-1; possible D gene TRBD2, 6 bases. This CDR3 has 16 amino acids. Germline V lookup: CDR1 LGHDT, CDR2 YNNKEL (reference sequence). Trimming stripped 1 base from V and 3 bases from J, with 13 bases between. The CDR3 sequence is CASSQGRGTYYNEQFF. The CDR3 DNA reads TGTGCCAGCAGCCAAGGCCGAGGGACTTACTACAATGAGCAGTTCTTC.